This T cell receptor beta chain originates from a study of shared clonotypes between healthy human individuals. Germline assignment: CDR1 SEHNR and CDR2 FQNEAQ (reference sequence). This CDR3 has 15 amino acids. Trimming took off 4 bases at V and 1 base at J, with 13 bases between the two ends. Naive-designated CD8 cells lacked CD45RO, were positively enriched for CCR7, and omitted terminally differentiated effector memory CD45RA+ cells. The study's findings and limits: Naive subsets tended to show greater estimated richness than memory subsets.

The table came from immunoSEQ multiplex PCR; TCRdb's copy has only in-frame clones and leaves some out. Among hundreds of thousands of clones listed, nearly 97% were seen once. With regard to this clone: What it recognizes is unknown.

Material: naive CD8+ T cells sorted from blood. This chain connects TRBV7-9 to TRBJ1-1; unclear D gene. This receptor was obtained from a young woman in good health. The CDR3 loop is CASSSAPGANTEAFF. The CDR3 nucleotides are TGTGCCAGCAGCTCAGCCCCGGGCGCGAACACTGAAGCTTTCTTT.